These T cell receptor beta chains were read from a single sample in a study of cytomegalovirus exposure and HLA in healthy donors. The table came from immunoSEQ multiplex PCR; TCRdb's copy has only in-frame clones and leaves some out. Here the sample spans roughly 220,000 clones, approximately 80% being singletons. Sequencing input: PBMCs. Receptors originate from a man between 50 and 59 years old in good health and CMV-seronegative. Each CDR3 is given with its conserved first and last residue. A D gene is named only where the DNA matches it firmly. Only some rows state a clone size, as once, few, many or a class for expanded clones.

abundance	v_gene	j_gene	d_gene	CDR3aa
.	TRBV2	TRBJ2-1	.	CASSFTGNNEQFF
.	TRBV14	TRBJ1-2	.	CASSPGQRYGYTF
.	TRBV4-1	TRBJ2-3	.	CASSSLLGDSTDTQYF
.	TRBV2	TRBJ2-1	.	CASSEAIGTGEQFF
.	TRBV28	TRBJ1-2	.	CASSPRTDFYGYTF
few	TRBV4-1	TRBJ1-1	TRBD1	CASSQGLTGQAFF
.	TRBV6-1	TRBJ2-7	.	CATKTDSYEQYF
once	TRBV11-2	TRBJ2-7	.	CASSSDRDDDEQYF
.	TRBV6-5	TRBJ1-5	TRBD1	CASSYSGQGNQPQHF
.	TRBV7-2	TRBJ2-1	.	CASTPGAGIYNEQFF
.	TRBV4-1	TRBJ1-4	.	CASSQGVSGILLNEKLFF
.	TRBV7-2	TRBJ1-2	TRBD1	CASSLGGQVFGYTF
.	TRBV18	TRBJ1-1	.	CASSPGHENTEAFF
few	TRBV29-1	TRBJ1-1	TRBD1	CSVIQGANTEAFF
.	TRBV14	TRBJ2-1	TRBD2	CASSQDLSGRADEQFF
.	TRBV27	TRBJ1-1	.	CASSLTGSNTEAFF
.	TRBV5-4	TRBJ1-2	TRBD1	CASSPVPGQGADGYTF
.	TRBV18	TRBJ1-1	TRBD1	CASSQYPGTGDTEAFF
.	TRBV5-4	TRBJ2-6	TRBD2	CASSPQTSGRARGANVLTF
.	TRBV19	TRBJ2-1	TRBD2	CASSILAGGPSNEQFF
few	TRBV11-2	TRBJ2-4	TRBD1	CASSSPLQGLQYF
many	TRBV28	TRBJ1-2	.	CASSFPGINYGYTF
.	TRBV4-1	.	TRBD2	CASSQDLVAGEVSDEQYF
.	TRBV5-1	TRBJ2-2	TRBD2	CASSMREGLTGELFF
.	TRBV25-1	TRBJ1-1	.	CASSETGGFSSEAFF
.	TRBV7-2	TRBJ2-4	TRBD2	CASSLRREGAKNIQYF
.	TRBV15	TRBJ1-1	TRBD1	CATSSEGRPGQGAENTEAFF